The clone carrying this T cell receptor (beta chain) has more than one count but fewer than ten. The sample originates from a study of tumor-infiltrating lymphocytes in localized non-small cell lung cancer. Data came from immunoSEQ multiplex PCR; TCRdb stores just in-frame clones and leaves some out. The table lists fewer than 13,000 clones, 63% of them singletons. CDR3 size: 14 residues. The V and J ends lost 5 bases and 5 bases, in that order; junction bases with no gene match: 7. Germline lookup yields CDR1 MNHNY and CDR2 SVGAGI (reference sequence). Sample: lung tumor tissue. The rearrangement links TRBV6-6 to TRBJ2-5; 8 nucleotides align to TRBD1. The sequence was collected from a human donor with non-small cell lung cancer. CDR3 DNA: TGTGCCAGCAGTAAGGACAGGGAATTGGAGACCCAGTACTTC. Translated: CASSKDRELETQYF.